This is a list of T cell receptor beta chains from one sample in a study of T cells in Graves' hyperthyroidism and ophthalmopathy. Each CDR3 protein gets one entry after TCRdb re-called the multiplex PCR reads with MiXCR. This repertoire shows about 350,000 distinct CDR3 sequences, less than 20% found once; its top ten account for about 16%. The sample taken for sequencing was blood. These receptor sequences come from a woman in her forties with Graves' ophthalmopathy. Both conserved end residues are part of each CDR3.

>TRBV29-1|TRBJ2-7
CSVGWGAHEQYF
>TRBV6-1|TRBJ2-7
CATMPGAPGGEQYF
>TRBV28|TRBJ1-6
CASSYPLGGRDSPLHF
>TRBV5-1|TRBJ2-2
CASSLMGRTNTGELFF
>TRBV30|TRBJ1-3
CAVRTANSGNTIYF
>TRBV24-1|TRBJ1-2
CATSEQGRDYGYTF
>TRBV5-1|TRBJ1-1
CASSLVVGRPNTEAFF
>TRBV12-3/TRBV12-4|TRBJ2-7
CASTHSTGPLPYEQYF
>TRBV19|TRBJ1-2
CASSRTVNYGYTF
>TRBV6-5|TRBJ1-1
CASSYSTEAFF
>TRBV28|TRBJ2-2
CASSSRTSGRATGELFF
>TRBV30|TRBJ2-5
CAWSSGEETQYF
>TRBV4-1|TRBJ1-2
CASSQESGNGHTF
>TRBV10-3|TRBJ2-2
CAIGLKRELFF
>TRBV6-2/TRBV6-3|TRBJ1-5
CASSYPPDRGGQPQHF
>TRBV7-2|TRBJ1-1
CASRDAGYSAAEAFF
>TRBV9|TRBJ2-7
CASSVDSGGSYEQYF
>TRBV27|TRBJ1-2
CASSTQGYGYTF
>TRBV6-5|TRBJ2-7
CASRVVSSSYEQYF
>TRBV19|TRBJ1-5
CASSIGVGPNQPQHF
>TRBV6-1|TRBJ2-7
CASSEGLRAGVLYEQYF
>TRBV12-3/TRBV12-4|TRBJ2-7
CASSFAWGGEQYF
>TRBV5-1|TRBJ2-7
CASSLIGPSGRRSYEQYF
>TRBV6-5|TRBJ1-1
CASSYSDATEAFF
>TRBV6-2/TRBV6-3|TRBJ2-7
CASSSQRGWYEQYF
>TRBV6-2/TRBV6-3|TRBJ2-5
CASSLGRGGGSQETQYF
>TRBV5-1|TRBJ1-2
CASTRDLRGSSGYTF
>TRBV11-1|TRBJ2-5
CASSLEEWGRLQETQYF
>TRBV11-2|TRBJ2-7
CASSLDYRSGGRAYEQYF
>TRBV2|TRBJ1-2
CASREGVEGYTF
>TRBV25-1|TRBJ2-7
CASKGSPNYEQYF
>TRBV10-1|TRBJ2-2
CASSEEQGAGELFF
>TRBV11-2|TRBJ2-7
CASASSGTYEQYF
>TRBV11-2|TRBJ2-7
CASSLSGGTFEQYF
>TRBV6-1|TRBJ1-5
CASNPTGLLKNQPQHF
>TRBV5-1|TRBJ2-5
CASSSSGRGRGETQYF
>TRBV11-3|TRBJ2-2
CASSFRHTGELFF
>TRBV6-5|TRBJ2-7
CASSPLRLESSDEQYF
>TRBV12-3/TRBV12-4|TRBJ1-2
CASSFRRGGGYTF
>TRBV29-1|TRBJ2-5
CSVEPGQKGTQYF
>TRBV6-1|TRBJ1-2
CASRDRGYGYTF
>TRBV28|TRBJ1-2
CASSDPGPYGYTF
>TRBV30|TRBJ1-1
CAWSARENTEAYF
>TRBV11-2|TRBJ2-5
CASSLVRPGNLQETQYF
>TRBV19|TRBJ2-7
CASSIPPGEQYF
>TRBV20-1|TRBJ1-1
CSARPIGGNTEAFF
>TRBV6-1|TRBJ2-2
CASRMPGQSTGELFF